This T cell receptor (beta chain) was sequenced for a study of T cell responses to AZD1222 COVID-19 vaccine. The protocol was immunoSEQ multiplex PCR, while the TCRdb copy is restricted to in-frame clones and leaves out a portion. The data hold 150,000 to 200,000 clones, with approximately 94% observed a single time. The ends were cut back, 3 bases at V and 4 bases at J, with 12 bases in the middle. This CDR3 contains 15 residues. Germline CDR1 and CDR2: MDHEN and SYDVKM. This clonotype originated in an adult who received the AZD1222 COVID-19 vaccine. This chain links TRBV28 with TRBJ2-2, with D perhaps matching TRBD1 or TRBD2 (6 bases each). Material: peripheral blood, obtained 28 days after the second AZD1222 dose. The CDR3 sequence is CASSFRGLGTGELFF. CDR3 nucleotide sequence: TGTGCCAGCAGTTTCCGGGGGCTGGGCACCGGGGAGCTGTTTTTT.